This T cell receptor (beta chain) was identified in a study of cytomegalovirus exposure and HLA in healthy donors. Study findings and constraints: A later analysis showed that HLA-associated TCR beta chains had undergone more clonal expansion than equally common others. Judged likely to be a sequencing artifact was a cluster of highly shared sequence variants.

With regard to this clone: Its antigen is not identified.

The CDR3 runs 14 residues. The V gene lost 4 bases and the J gene lost 0 bases, with 9 bases spanning the gap. CDR1 is MNHEY, CDR2 SVGAGI, per germline. PCR used 60 Vbeta primers and 13 Jbeta primers. The assay was immunoSEQ multiplex PCR, and TCRdb's table has in-frame clones only and misses some. The sample records approximately 97,000 clones, roughly two thirds being singletons. The chain uses TRBV6-5 and TRBJ1-1; possible D gene TRBD1, 6 bases. Sequences were obtained from PBMCs. The sequence came from a middle-aged man in good health and CMV-seronegative. The CDR3 DNA reads TGTGCCAGCAGTTTGGACAGCATGAACACTGAAGCTTTCTTT. Translating it yields CASSLDSMNTEAFF.